This passage covers 31 T cell receptor beta chains from one sample sequenced in a study of T cell responses to AZD1222 COVID-19 vaccine. The table came from immunoSEQ multiplex PCR; TCRdb's copy has only in-frame clones and leaves some out. The sample comprises some 90,000 clones, about 88% of which are singletons, and over 15% rests with the top ten. Here the sequenced sample was peripheral blood, taken on day 0 of AZD1222 vaccination. The receptors shown here come from an adult in good health.

This clone has only one observation. The J gene is TRBJ2-5, the V gene TRBV6-5; TRBD1 might be the D (5 bases). CDR3 length: 15 residues. V was trimmed by 7 bases and J by 9 bases, leaving 24 bases between them. Germline V gives CDR1 MNHEY, CDR2 SVGAGI. The CDR3 sequence: CASTTSRAALGAQYF. The DNA of the CDR3 is TGTGCCAGCACCACCAGTAGGGCAGCTTTAGGGGCCCAGTACTTC.

The chain employs TRBV6-2 or TRBV6-3 and TRBJ1-5; D is perhaps TRBD1 (5 bases). The germline V and J ends were trimmed by 0 bases and 6 bases, with 9 bases remaining between them. The CDR3 consists of 14 residues. CDR1 and CDR2 from the germline V gene are MNHEY and SVGEGT. CDR3 DNA sequence: TGTGCCAGCAGTTACTCGGGGGTAGGTCAGCCCCAGCATTTT. This codes for CASSYSGVGQPQHF.

V is TRBV7-2 and J is TRBJ2-1; possible D gene TRBD2, 5 bases. Trimming removed 2 bases from V and 6 bases from J, with 11 bases in between. The CDR3 extends over 14 amino acids. CDR1 is SGHTA and CDR2 is FQGNSA in the germline V gene. Here the CDR3 DNA reads TGTGCCAGCAGCTTAAGGCCAGAGGGCAATGAGCAGTTCTTC. Protein sequence: CASSLRPEGNEQFF.

With respect to this clone: The junction departs from the called germline gene at one end, perhaps through a read error. This chain links TRBV5-1 with TRBJ1-1, with D uncertain. Germline V CDR1 and CDR2: SGHRS, YFSETQ. The CDR3 is 13 amino acids. CDR3 sequence (DNA): TGCGCCAGCAGCTTGTACCCGAACACTGAGGCTTTCTTT. As protein: CASSLYPNTEAFF. The entire variable domain, with the rest obtained from reference TRBV5-1 and TRBJ1-1, is as follows: KAGVTQTPRYLIKTRGQQVTLSCSPISGHRSVSWYQQTPGQGLQFLFEYFSETQRNKGNFPGRFSGRQFSNSRSEMNVSTLELGDSALYLCASSLYPNTEAFFGQGTRLTVV.

This chain uses TRBV28 with TRBJ1-2; 7 bases map to TRBD1. The germline CDR1 and CDR2 sequences are MDHEN and SYDVKM. This CDR3 has 14 residues. Germline trimming cut 3 bases from V and 8 bases from J; bases unmatched to any gene: 9. In DNA, the CDR3 is TGTGCCAGCAGTTTGCCCGCAGGGGGAGAAGGCTACACCTTC. Protein product: CASSLPAGGEGYTF.

The J gene is TRBJ2-2, the V gene TRBV6-5; TRBD1 matches 10 bases. The CDR3 spans 14 residues. CDR1 and CDR2 from the germline V gene are MNHEY and SVGAGI. The V segment lost 6 bases and the J segment 5 bases; nucleotides outside the gene matches: 3. As DNA, the CDR3 is TGTGCCAGCAGGCGGACAGGGGGGACCGGGGAGCTGTTTTTT. Translating gives CASRRTGGTGELFF.

V usage is TRBV5-1 and J usage is TRBJ2-2; 10 bases are shared with TRBD2. CDR3 length equals 15 residues. Per the germline V gene, CDR1 is SGHRS and CDR2 is YFSETQ. The V gene end was trimmed by 2 bases and the J gene end by 4 bases; junction bases not matched to a gene: 2. As DNA, the CDR3 is TGCGCCAGCAGCTTAGGACTAGCGGCCACCGGGGAGCTGTTTTTT. Translation gives CASSLGLAATGELFF. Looking up the rest from reference TRBV5-1 and TRBJ2-2 gives the full variable domain: KAGVTQTPRYLIKTRGQQVTLSCSPISGHRSVSWYQQTPGQGLQFLFEYFSETQRNKGNFPGRFSGRQFSNSRSEMNVSTLELGDSALYLCASSLGLAATGELFFGEGSRLTVL.

The V call is TRBV24-1, the J call TRBJ2-7, with D perhaps matching TRBD1 or TRBD2 (5 bases each). Germline-derived CDR1 and CDR2 are KGHDR and SFDVKD. The CDR3 loop spans 15 amino acids. V was trimmed by 12 bases and J by 2 bases, leaving 22 bases between them. As DNA, the CDR3 is TGTGCCCCACAGATTACGGGGCGGGCCCCCTACGAGCAGTACTTC. It encodes CAPQITGRAPYEQYF.

J is TRBJ1-5 and V is TRBV24-1; D is ambiguous. Germline V gene sequence: CDR1 KGHDR, CDR2 SFDVKD. The CDR3 runs to 13 residues. V was trimmed by 9 bases and J by 0 bases, leaving 8 bases between them. CDR3: CATRQSSNQPQHF. For the CDR3, the DNA is TGTGCCACCCGACAAAGTAGCAATCAGCCCCAGCATTTT.

In this sample, this clone turned up a few times. V usage is TRBV5-6 and J usage is TRBJ2-7; D is undetermined. CDR1 and CDR2 from the germline V gene are SGHDT and YYEEEE. V lost 0 bases and J lost 7, with 11 bases in between. The length of the CDR3 is 13 residues. CDR3 sequence (DNA): TGTGCCAGCAGCTTGGCGTCCCCTCGGGAGCAGTACTTC. Its translation: CASSLASPREQYF.

A few counts support this clone. V is TRBV18 and J is TRBJ2-7, with 13 bases matching TRBD2. Germline V gene data show CDR1 as KGHSH and CDR2 as LQKENI. Trimming at V came to 6 bases and at J to 2 bases, leaving 4 bases not matched to a gene. The CDR3 runs 15 residues. DNA for the CDR3: TGTGCCAGCTCCCCCGGGACTAGCGGGACCTACGAGCAGTACTTC. This sequence encodes CASSPGTSGTYEQYF.

The chain joins TRBV5-1 to TRBJ2-7, with 9 positions matching TRBD1. From germline, CDR1 is SGHRS and CDR2 YFSETQ. J gave up 4 bases and V 0 bases, and 5 bases lay outside the gene matches. CDR3 size: 15 residues. CDR3 sequence reads: CASSLGDRVMYEQYF. The CDR3 DNA reads as TGCGCCAGCAGCTTGGGGGACAGGGTAATGTACGAGCAGTACTTC.

In DNA, the CDR3 is TGTGCCAGCACCTTAAAAGGCAGTACACAGCCCCAGCATTTT. As protein: CASTLKGSTQPQHF. The gene calls are TRBV21-1 and TRBJ1-5. TRBV21-1 is assigned pseudogene status. This CDR3 spans 14 amino acids.

This CDR3 is CASSSQGGRARNEQFF. CDR3 DNA sequence: TGTGCCAGCAGCTCTCAGGGGGGGAGGGCCCGGAATGAGCAGTTCTTC. The chain links TRBV7-2 to TRBJ2-1; D may correspond to TRBD1 or TRBD2 (7 bases each). In germline, CDR1 is SGHTA, CDR2 FQGNSA. This CDR3 contains 16 residues. V lost 4 bases and J lost 7, with 20 bases in between.

This rearrangement joins TRBV7-2 to TRBJ2-1, with D perhaps matching TRBD2 (6 bases). The germline gives CDR1 SGHTA, CDR2 FQGNSA. Trimming pared 3 bases from V and 0 bases from J, leaving 9 bases between. The CDR3 has 15 residues. The CDR3 sequence: CASSFGSLSYNEQFF. As DNA, the CDR3 is TGTGCCAGCAGCTTCGGGAGTCTCTCCTACAATGAGCAGTTCTTC.

The chain combines TRBV5-5 with TRBJ1-1; 9 bases align to TRBD1. Germline lookup yields CDR1 SGHKS and CDR2 YYEKEE (reference sequence). This CDR3 has 17 amino acids. Germline trimming cut 1 base from V and 3 bases from J; bases unmatched to any gene: 10. The CDR3 DNA is TGTGCCAGCAGCTTGCGGACCGGGACAGGGTATGACACTGAAGCTTTCTTT. This sequence encodes CASSLRTGTGYDTEAFF.

This clone was picked up one time. V and J are TRBV5-4 and TRBJ1-4; 7 nucleotides agree with TRBD1. The CDR3 is 15 amino acids. Looked up from germline, CDR1 is SGHNT and CDR2 is YYREEE (reference sequence). V lost 1 base, J lost 8 bases, and 8 bases stayed unmatched. The DNA for the CDR3 is TGTGCCAGCAGCTTGCAAGGGGGCGTGAAGGAAAAACTGTTTTTT. Residues: CASSLQGGVKEKLFF.

V gene TRBV28 combines with J gene TRBJ2-3, with no clear D. Germline assignment: CDR1 MDHEN and CDR2 SYDVKM. Trimming pared 7 bases from V and 4 bases from J, leaving 15 bases between. The CDR3 consists of 14 residues. CDR3 amino acids: CASITGPPSDTQYF. As DNA, the CDR3 is TGTGCCAGCATTACCGGGCCCCCTTCAGATACGCAGTATTTT.

The CDR3 DNA sequence: TGTGCCATCAGTGATGGTGACAGGGGGCAAGAGCAGTACTTC. Residues: CAISDGDRGQEQYF. The chain couples TRBV10-3 to TRBJ2-7; 10 bases are shared with TRBD1. CDR3 size: 14 residues. The germline V gene encodes CDR1 ENHRY and CDR2 SYGVKD. The J segment lost 7 bases and the V segment lost 3 bases, leaving 6 bases of the junction unmatched.

The rearrangement joins TRBV7-8 to TRBJ2-1; 12 bases line up with TRBD2. The CDR3 spans 15 residues. J lost 4 bases, V lost 6 bases, and 4 bases had no gene match. Germline V gives CDR1 SGHVS, CDR2 FQNEAQ. The CDR3 spells CASRTTSGRYNEQFF. The CDR3 nucleotides read TGTGCCAGCAGGACTACTAGCGGGAGGTACAATGAGCAGTTCTTC.

J is TRBJ1-1 and V is TRBV9, with D possibly matching TRBD1 (5 bases). CDR1 and CDR2 (germline): SGDLS, YYNGEE. The CDR3 extends over 16 amino acids. The ends were cut back, 3 bases at V and 2 bases at J, with 17 bases in the middle. The DNA of the CDR3 is TGTGCCAGCAGCGCTCCCTCGGGGCAGGGTAACACTGAAGCTTTCTTT. This sequence encodes CASSAPSGQGNTEAFF.

V usage is TRBV6-5 and J usage is TRBJ1-5; TRBD1 matches at 8 bases. Germline loops: CDR1 MNHEY, CDR2 SVGAGI. V trimming: 5 bases; J trimming: 7 bases; junction bases outside the gene matches: 7. This CDR3 spans 14 amino acids. DNA for the CDR3: TGTGCCAGCAGTCGGACAGGGAGGGCGCAGCCCCAGCATTTT. It translates to CASSRTGRAQPQHF.

The chain joins TRBV7-2 to TRBJ1-2; 9 bases are a match to TRBD1. The V and J ends lost 1 base and 7 bases, in that order; junction bases with no gene match: 7. This CDR3 spans 15 amino acids. Germline values: CDR1 SGHTA, CDR2 FQGNSA. CDR3 sequence: CASSLDLGQGAGYTF. CDR3 in DNA: TGTGCCAGCAGCTTAGACTTGGGACAGGGCGCTGGCTACACCTTC.

This clone was found many times. The V and J genes are TRBV7-2 and TRBJ2-1; 8 bases are shared with TRBD2. Per germline, CDR1 SGHTA and CDR2 FQGNSA. The CDR3 has 13 residues. V lost 8 bases, J lost 5 bases, and 5 bases stayed unmatched. CDR3 sequence (DNA): TGTGCCAGCGGACTAGCTGCTAACAATGAGCAGTTCTTC. It is translated as CASGLAANNEQFF. Using reference TRBV7-2 and TRBJ2-1 for the parts outside the CDR3, the full variable domain is GAGVSQSPSNKVTEKGKDVELRCDPISGHTALYWYRQSLGQGLEFLIYFQGNSAPDKSGLPSDRFSAERTGGSVSTLTIQRTQQEDSAVYLCASGLAANNEQFFGPGTRLTVL.

V gene TRBV28 combines with J gene TRBJ1-2, with TRBD1 matching over 8 bases. The germline V gene has CDR1 MDHEN and CDR2 SYDVKM. The junction had 6 bases not matched to a gene; V was cut back by 3 bases and J by 0 bases. The CDR3 is made up of 16 amino acids. Here the CDR3 reads CASSFDDRGANYGYTF. The CDR3 DNA reads as TGTGCCAGCAGTTTCGATGACAGGGGAGCTAACTATGGCTACACCTTC.

V and J are TRBV5-4 and TRBJ2-3; TRBD2 aligns across 10 bases. The ends lost 0 bases at V and 1 base at J; junction bases unmatched: 2. CDR1 is SGHNT, CDR2 YYREEE, per germline (reference sequence). The CDR3 consists of 16 residues. This CDR3 reads CASSLGGTSGTDTQYF. The CDR3 nucleotides read TGTGCCAGCAGCTTGGGGGGGACTAGCGGCACAGATACGCAGTATTTT.

V gene TRBV7-2 combines with J gene TRBJ1-5; possibly TRBD1 for D (5 bases). The CDR3 totals 14 residues. The germline V gene encodes CDR1 SGHTA and CDR2 FQGNSA. The V and J ends lost 5 bases and 7 bases respectively, with 15 bases between them. The CDR3 loop reads CASSLLGVLQPQHF. In DNA form, the CDR3 reads TGTGCCAGCAGCCTCTTGGGGGTTTTACAGCCCCAGCATTTT.

This chain joins TRBV15 and TRBJ1-5, with TRBD1 matching 7 bases. Germline CDR1 LNHNV, CDR2 YYDKDF (reference sequence). The CDR3 extends over 14 amino acids. Trimming cost V 3 bases and J 7 bases; bases outside gene matches: 6. CDR3 DNA: TGTGCCACCAGCAGTCACAGGGGAGGACAGCCCCAGCATTTT. Amino acids: CATSSHRGGQPQHF.

The CDR3 region has the DNA TGTGCCAGCAGCCCAGGGGTGGAGATCAATCAGCCCCAGCATTTT. It codes for CASSPGVEINQPQHF. This chain connects TRBV5-8 to TRBJ1-5, with TRBD1 as a possible D gene (6 bases). CDR1 and CDR2 from the germline V gene are SGHTS and YDEGEE. V lost 4 bases to trimming and J lost 3 bases, with 14 bases between them. CDR3 length equals 15 residues.

The chain links TRBV7-9 to TRBJ2-1, with 11 bases lining up with TRBD2. V gave up 1 base and J gave up 0 bases; unmatched junction bases: 5. This CDR3 region has 18 residues. In germline, CDR1 is SEHNR, CDR2 FQNEAQ (reference sequence). In DNA, the CDR3 is TGTGCCAGCAGCTTAGTACTAGCGGGAGAATACTCCTACAATGAGCAGTTCTTC. Protein product: CASSLVLAGEYSYNEQFF.

This clone was found a few times. The chain couples TRBV5-4 to TRBJ2-2, with D unresolved. The length of the CDR3 is 14 residues. Germline V CDR1 and CDR2: SGHNT, YYREEE (reference sequence). The V and J ends lost 1 base and 4 bases respectively, with 8 bases between them. The CDR3 DNA sequence: TGTGCCAGCAGCTTGCGATCGACCACCGGGGAGCTGTTTTTT. This translates into CASSLRSTTGELFF.